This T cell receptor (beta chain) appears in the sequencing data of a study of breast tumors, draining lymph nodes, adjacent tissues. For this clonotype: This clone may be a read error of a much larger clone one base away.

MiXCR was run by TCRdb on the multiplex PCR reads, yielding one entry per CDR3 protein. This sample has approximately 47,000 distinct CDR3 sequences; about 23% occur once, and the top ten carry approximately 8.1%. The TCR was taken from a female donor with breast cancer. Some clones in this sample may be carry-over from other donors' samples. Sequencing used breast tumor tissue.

The CDR3 loop reads CTSRVQGESQYF. CDR3 in DNA: TGTACCAGCAGAGTACAGGGGGAATCGCAGTATTTT. The rearrangement uses TRBV6-1 and TRBJ2-3, with 8 bases lining up with TRBD1. The CDR3 contains 12 residues. Germline loops: CDR1 MNHNS, CDR2 SASEGT.